This T cell receptor beta chain derives from a study of PD-L1 blockade in urothelial cancer. With V trimmed by 1 base and J by 3 bases, 4 bases remained unmatched. The CDR3 has 15 residues. The V gene's germline CDR1 is LGHNA and CDR2 YNFKEQ. TCRdb's copy holds only in-frame clones and misses some; the assay was immunoSEQ multiplex PCR. Of 40,000 to 45,000 clones in the sample, roughly four fifths were seen once. The sample consisted of PBMCs, taken around atezolizumab (anti-PD-L1) treatment. This chain joins TRBV4-2 and TRBJ2-7; TRBD1 aligns across 9 bases. The sequence derives from a man in his sixties or seventies with urothelial cancer. In DNA, the CDR3 is TGTGCCAGCAGCCAAGGGACAGGGGAAGTCTACGAGCAGTACTTC. Encoded protein: CASSQGTGEVYEQYF.